This entry describes one T cell receptor (beta chain). It has no known antigen specificity. No clone much larger than this one lies a single base away; base qualities are absent. Each clonotype received, on average, around 10x coverage in deep resolution sequencing performed on a MiSeq, where the target depth lay between 1 in 1 million and 1 in 200,000 T cells. TCR beta libraries were generated with the immunoSEQ hsTCRB Kit. The source study handled its data this way. ImmunoSEQ Data Assistant and ImmunoSEQ Analyzer were used for data analysis, and V, D and J genes were assigned according to IMGT definitions. Clonality, which ranges from 0 to 1, was calculated as one minus the normalized Shannon entropy of productive rearrangement frequencies. Only overrepresented clonotypes making up at least 0.05% of the repertoire of each patient were included in the public clonotype analysis. Fewer than 15 repertoires from age-matched healthy donors, obtained from immuneACCESS, served as clonality controls. TCRdb retrieved this table from immuneACCESS and kept in-frame rearrangements only. Not all clones are present; in checked studies, unresolved V genes account for under half, and no reason is known for the remainder. The V and J calls and the clone size are those of that table, but D and trimming were determined from the DNA. The table for this sample lists 110,000 to 150,000 clones; about 75% of them were counted only once. Clones ranked in the top ten supply approximately 5.1% of the sample.

This specimen belongs to a study of cytotoxic CD8 clonotypes in ibrutinib-treated CLL (dated by TCRdb to the early 2020s). In terms of the full investigation: The cohort had 11 relapsed/refractory and approximately 15 treatment-naive patients; approximately 17 were IGHV unmutated. Cryopreserved peripheral blood mononuclear cells were obtained prior to treatment, at the time of response, and at either disease progression or sustained remission. Patients were still on ibrutinib when every remission and progressive disease sample was collected. On average, each sample had 255,043 productive templates and 100,000 or so productive rearrangements. Of the 90 or so participants in the trial, 25 to 30 had longitudinal samples available. Response samples were obtained after a median of around 11 months of treatment, with a range of roughly 6 to 40 months. Partial responses were observed in approximately 24 patients and complete responses in 2; after a median follow-up of roughly 72 months, remission was maintained in roughly 15 patients and progression was observed in 12. What the study reported, not specific to this receptor: Baseline clonality was found to be higher than that of age-matched healthy donors and was strongly correlated with circulating CD8+ T-cell counts. Public clonotypes were found to be uncommon and were observed to contract or remain stable during treatment; the increase in clonality was shown to reflect expansion of private clonotypes at ibrutinib response. At ibrutinib response clonality went up, during sustained remission it held steady, and at progression it dropped back toward baseline. Sampling times were not matched between sustained-remission and progressing patients, and lymph node repertoires were not studied.

The CDR3 holds 14 amino acids from the cysteine to the phenylalanine. Of all the DNA, just the CDR3 is kept, 42 bases in frame from base 1. The germline V end is reduced by 7 bases and the J end by 5 bases; junction bases left unmatched: 12. CDR1 and CDR2, per the germline V gene, are SGHRS and YFSETQ. Sample time point, as interpreted from the label and publication: roughly 23 months on ibrutinib. Approximately 2 micrograms of genomic DNA were extracted from cryopreserved PBMCs for TCR beta library preparation. Longitudinal blood samples from CLL patients receiving ibrutinib monotherapy were subjected to high-throughput TCR beta sequencing. The patients were enrolled in a single-center, open-label phase 2 trial of ibrutinib monotherapy.

The receptor's source is a human donor with chronic lymphocytic leukemia. This material consisted of PBMCs, taken after 24 months of ibrutinib treatment. The receptor chain draws on TRBV5-1 and TRBJ2-7; TRBD1 lines up with 7 middle nucleotides. The bases are TGCGCCAGCTCCCGGGCTACAGGGGATGACGAGCAGTACTTC. Its protein reads: CASSRATGDDEQYF.